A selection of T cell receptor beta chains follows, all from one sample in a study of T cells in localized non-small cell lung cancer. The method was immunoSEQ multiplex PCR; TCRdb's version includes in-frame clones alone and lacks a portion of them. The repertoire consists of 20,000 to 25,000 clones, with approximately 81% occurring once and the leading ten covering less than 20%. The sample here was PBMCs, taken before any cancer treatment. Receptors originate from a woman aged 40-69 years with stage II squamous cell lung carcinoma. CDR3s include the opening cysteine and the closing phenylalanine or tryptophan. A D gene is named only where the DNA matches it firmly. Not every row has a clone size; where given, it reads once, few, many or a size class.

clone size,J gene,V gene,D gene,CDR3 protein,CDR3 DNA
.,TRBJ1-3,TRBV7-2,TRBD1,CASSLAGTGTGNTIYF,TGTGCCAGCAGCTTAGCGGGGACAGGGACTGGAAACACCATATATTTT
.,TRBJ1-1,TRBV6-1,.,CASSEGGGFGAFF,TGTGCCAGCAGTGAAGGCGGGGGGTTCGGAGCTTTCTTT
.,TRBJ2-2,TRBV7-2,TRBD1,CASSIQQGVAGELFF,TGTGCCAGCAGCATACAACAGGGGGTCGCCGGGGAGCTGTTTTTT
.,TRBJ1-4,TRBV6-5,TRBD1,CASSYDRGYEKLFF,TGTGCCAGCAGTTACGACAGGGGCTATGAAAAACTGTTTTTT
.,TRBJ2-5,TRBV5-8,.,CASSGVGTPPETQYF,TGTGCCAGCAGCGGAGTAGGGACTCCTCCCGAGACCCAGTACTTC
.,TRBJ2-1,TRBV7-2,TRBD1,CASSGQGGRVLGNEQFF,TGTGCCAGCAGCGGACAGGGAGGTAGGGTATTAGGCAATGAGCAGTTCTTC
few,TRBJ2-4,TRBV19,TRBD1,CASSFGQGKNIQYF,TGTGCCAGTAGTTTCGGACAGGGAAAAAACATTCAGTACTTC
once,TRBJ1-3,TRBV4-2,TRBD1,CASSQDQGTAGNTIYF,TGTGCCAGCAGCCAAGATCAGGGGACAGCGGGAAACACCATATATTTT
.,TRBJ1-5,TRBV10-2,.,CASSQTERNNQPQHF,TGCGCCAGCAGCCAAACAGAAAGAAACAATCAGCCCCAGCATTTT
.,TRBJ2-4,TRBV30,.,CAWSELNIQYF,TGTGCCTGGAGCGAGCTAAACATTCAGTACTTC
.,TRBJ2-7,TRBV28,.,CASSSTATYEQYF,TGTGCCAGCAGTTCCACGGCGACTTACGAGCAGTACTTC
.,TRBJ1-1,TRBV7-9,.,CASRPTGENTEAFF,TGTGCCAGCAGACCGACGGGTGAGAACACTGAAGCTTTCTTT
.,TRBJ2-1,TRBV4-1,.,CASSPTLDSYNEQFF,TGCGCCAGCAGCCCTACTTTGGACTCCTACAATGAGCAGTTCTTC
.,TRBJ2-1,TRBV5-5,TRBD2,CASSQTSGRTNEQFF,TGTGCCAGCAGCCAGACTAGCGGGAGAACAAATGAGCAGTTCTTC
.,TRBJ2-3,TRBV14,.,CASSQDYDTQYF,TGTGCCAGCAGCCAAGATTACGATACGCAGTATTTT
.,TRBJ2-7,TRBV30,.,CAWSVGQIYEQYF,TGTGCCTGGAGTGTCGGGCAGATTTACGAGCAGTACTTC
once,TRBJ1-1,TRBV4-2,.,CASSLQGSRGMLELNTEAFF,TGTGCCAGCAGCCTCCAGGGGTCGCGCGGAATGCTAGAGTTGAACACTGAAGCTTTCTTT
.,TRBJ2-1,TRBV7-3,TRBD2,CASSLWGGNEQFF,TGTGCCAGCAGCTTATGGGGGGGCAATGAGCAGTTCTTC
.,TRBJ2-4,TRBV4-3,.,CASSQDLTQKNIQYF,TGCGCCAGCAGCCAAGATCTTACACAGAAAAACATTCAGTACTTC
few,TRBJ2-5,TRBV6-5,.,CAVGAGVQMETQYF,TGTGCCGTGGGGGCGGGAGTACAAATGGAGACCCAGTACTTC
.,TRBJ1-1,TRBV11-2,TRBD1,CASSWGLNRGMIPEAFF,TGTGCCAGCAGCTGGGGTCTTAACAGGGGGATGATACCTGAAGCTTTCTTT
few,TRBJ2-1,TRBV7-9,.,CASSRDYNEQFF,TGTGCCAGCAGCCGGGACTACAATGAGCAGTTCTTC
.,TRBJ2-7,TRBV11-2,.,CASSLGLARIHEQYF,TGTGCCAGCAGCTTGGGGCTAGCGAGGATCCACGAGCAGTACTTC
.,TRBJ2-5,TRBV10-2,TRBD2,CASTDRLAGISETQYF,TGCGCCAGCACCGACAGGCTAGCGGGAATTTCAGAGACCCAGTACTTC
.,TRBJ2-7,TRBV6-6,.,CASSREPYEQYF,TGTGCCAGCAGTCGCGAACCCTACGAGCAGTACTTC
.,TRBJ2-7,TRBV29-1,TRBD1,CSVWTGLGSYEQYF,TGCAGCGTATGGACAGGGTTAGGATCCTACGAGCAGTACTTC
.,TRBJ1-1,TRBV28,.,CASSLTGRSTEAFF,TGTGCCAGCAGTTTAACAGGTAGGAGCACTGAAGCTTTCTTT
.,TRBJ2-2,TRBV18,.,CASSPPSSPLGELFF,TGTGCCAGCTCACCACCTAGTAGTCCTCTAGGGGAGCTGTTTTTT
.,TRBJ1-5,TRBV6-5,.,CASSRGQNNQPQHF,TGTGCCAGCAGCCGCGGACAGAACAATCAGCCCCAGCATTTT
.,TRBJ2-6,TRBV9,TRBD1,CASSVVKFQGARISSGANVLTF,TGTGCCAGCAGCGTAGTTAAATTTCAGGGGGCCCGAATTAGCTCTGGGGCCAACGTCCTGACTTTC
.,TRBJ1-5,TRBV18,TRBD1,CASSRDREGQPQHF,TGTGCCAGCTCACGGGACAGGGAAGGGCAGCCCCAGCATTTT
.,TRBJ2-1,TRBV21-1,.,CASSKDGGTSGRNEQFF,TGTGCCAGCAGCAAAGATGGGGGGACTAGCGGGAGGAATGAGCAGTTCTTC